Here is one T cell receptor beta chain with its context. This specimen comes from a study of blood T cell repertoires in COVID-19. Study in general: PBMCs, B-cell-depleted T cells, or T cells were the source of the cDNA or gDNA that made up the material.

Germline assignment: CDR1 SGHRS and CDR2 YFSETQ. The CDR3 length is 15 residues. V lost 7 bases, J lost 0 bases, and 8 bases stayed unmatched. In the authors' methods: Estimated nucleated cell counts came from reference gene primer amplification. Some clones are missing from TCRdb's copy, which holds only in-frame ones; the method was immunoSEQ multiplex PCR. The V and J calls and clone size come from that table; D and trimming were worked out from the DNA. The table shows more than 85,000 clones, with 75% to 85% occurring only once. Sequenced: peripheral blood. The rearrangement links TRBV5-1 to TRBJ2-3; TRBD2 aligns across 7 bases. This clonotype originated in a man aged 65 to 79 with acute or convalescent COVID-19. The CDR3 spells CASREAGPSTDTQYF. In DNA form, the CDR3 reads TGCGCCAGCCGGGAAGCGGGACCGAGCACAGATACGCAGTATTTT.